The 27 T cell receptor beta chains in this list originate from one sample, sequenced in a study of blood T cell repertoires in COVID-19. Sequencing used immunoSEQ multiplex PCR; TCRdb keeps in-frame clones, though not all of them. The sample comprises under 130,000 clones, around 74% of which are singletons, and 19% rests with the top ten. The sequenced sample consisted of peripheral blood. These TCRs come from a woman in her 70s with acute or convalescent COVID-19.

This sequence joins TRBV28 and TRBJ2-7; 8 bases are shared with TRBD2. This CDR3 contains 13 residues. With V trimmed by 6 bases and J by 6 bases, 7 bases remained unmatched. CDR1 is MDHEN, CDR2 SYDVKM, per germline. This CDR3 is CASSSGLVFEQYF. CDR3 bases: TGTGCCAGCAGCTCGGGACTAGTTTTCGAGCAGTACTTC.

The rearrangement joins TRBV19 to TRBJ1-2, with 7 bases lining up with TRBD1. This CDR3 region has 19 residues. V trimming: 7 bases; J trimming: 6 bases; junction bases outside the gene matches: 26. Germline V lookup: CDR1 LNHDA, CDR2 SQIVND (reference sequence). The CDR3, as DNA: TGTGCCAGTATCCAAAGGTTGGGCGACAGGGTACCTACATCGAATGGCTACACCTTC. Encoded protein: CASIQRLGDRVPTSNGYTF.

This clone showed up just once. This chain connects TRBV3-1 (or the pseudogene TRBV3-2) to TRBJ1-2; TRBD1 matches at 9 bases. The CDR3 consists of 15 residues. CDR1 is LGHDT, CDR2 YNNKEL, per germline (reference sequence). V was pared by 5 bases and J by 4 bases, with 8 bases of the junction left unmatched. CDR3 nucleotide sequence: TGTGCCAGCAGCACCCGGACAGGGGTCCTCTATGGCTACACCTTC. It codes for CASSTRTGVLYGYTF.

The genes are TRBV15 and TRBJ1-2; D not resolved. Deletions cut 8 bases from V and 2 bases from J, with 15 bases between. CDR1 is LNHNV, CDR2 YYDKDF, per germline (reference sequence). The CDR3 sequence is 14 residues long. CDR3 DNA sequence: TGTGCCACCGGAACCGACGGCGGCAACTATGGCTACACCTTC. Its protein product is CATGTDGGNYGYTF. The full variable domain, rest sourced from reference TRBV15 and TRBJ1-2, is DAMVIQNPRYQVTQFGKPVTLSCSQTLNHNVMYWYQQKSSQAPKLLFHYYDKDFNNEADTPDNFQSRRPNTSFCFLDIRSPGLGDTAMYLCATGTDGGNYGYTFGSGTRLTVV.

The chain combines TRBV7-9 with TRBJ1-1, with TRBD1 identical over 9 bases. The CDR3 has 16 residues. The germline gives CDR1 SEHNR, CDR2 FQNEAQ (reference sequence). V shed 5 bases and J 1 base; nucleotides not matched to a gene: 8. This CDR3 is CASSQRQGERNTEAFF. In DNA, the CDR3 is TGTGCCAGCAGCCAAAGACAGGGGGAGAGGAACACTGAAGCTTTCTTT.

In nucleotides, the CDR3 is TGCGCCAGTTTGAGCGGTGGGGGGGGCCGGGGGGGGGAGCAGTACTTC. Protein: CASLSGGGGRGGEQYF. This chain joins TRBV5-1 and TRBJ2-7, with 8 positions matching TRBD2. Germline V gene lookup returns CDR1 SGHRS and CDR2 YFSETQ. The CDR3 has 16 amino acids. V was clipped by 8 bases and J by 7 bases; unmatched bases: 20.

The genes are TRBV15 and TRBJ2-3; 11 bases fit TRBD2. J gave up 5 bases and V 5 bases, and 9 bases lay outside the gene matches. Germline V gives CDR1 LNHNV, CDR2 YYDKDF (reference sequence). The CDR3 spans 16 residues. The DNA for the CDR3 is TGTGCCACCAGCCGCTCGCCGACTAGCGGGATAGATACGCAGTATTTT. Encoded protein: CATSRSPTSGIDTQYF.

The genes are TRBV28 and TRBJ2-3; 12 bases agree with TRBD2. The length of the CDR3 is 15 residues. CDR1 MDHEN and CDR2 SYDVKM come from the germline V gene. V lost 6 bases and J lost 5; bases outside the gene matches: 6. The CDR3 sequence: CASSPSGLAGDTQYF. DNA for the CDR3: TGTGCCAGCAGCCCCTCGGGACTAGCGGGAGATACGCAGTATTTT.

CDR3 loop: CASSQVRGFTYEQYF. CDR3 coding DNA: TGTGCCAGCAGCCAAGTCAGGGGTTTCACCTACGAGCAGTACTTC. V and J are TRBV14 and TRBJ2-7; D is possibly TRBD1 (6 bases). V was shortened by 1 base and J by 2 bases, with 12 bases between the two germline ends. Germline CDR1 is SGHDN and CDR2 is FVKESK. The CDR3 totals 15 residues.

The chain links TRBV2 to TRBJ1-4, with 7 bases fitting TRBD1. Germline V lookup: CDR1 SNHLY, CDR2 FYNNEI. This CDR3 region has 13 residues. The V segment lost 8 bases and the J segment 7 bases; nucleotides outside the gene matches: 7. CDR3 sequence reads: CASLYRGSEKLFF. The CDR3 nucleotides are TGTGCCAGCCTGTACAGGGGTAGTGAAAAACTGTTTTTT.

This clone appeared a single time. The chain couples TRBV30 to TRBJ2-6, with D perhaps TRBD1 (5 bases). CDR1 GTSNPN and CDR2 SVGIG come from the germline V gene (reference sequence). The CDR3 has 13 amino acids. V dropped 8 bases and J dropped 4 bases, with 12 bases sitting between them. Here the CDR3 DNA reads TGTGCCGCAGACAGCTCCGGGGCCAACGTCCTGACTTTC. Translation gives CAADSSGANVLTF.

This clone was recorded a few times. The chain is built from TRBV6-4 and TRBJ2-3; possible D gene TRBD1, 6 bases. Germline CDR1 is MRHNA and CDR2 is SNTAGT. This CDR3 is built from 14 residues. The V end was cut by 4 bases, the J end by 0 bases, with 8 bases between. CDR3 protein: CASSARGSTDTQYF. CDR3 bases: TGTGCCAGCAGTGCCAGGGGTAGCACAGATACGCAGTATTTT.

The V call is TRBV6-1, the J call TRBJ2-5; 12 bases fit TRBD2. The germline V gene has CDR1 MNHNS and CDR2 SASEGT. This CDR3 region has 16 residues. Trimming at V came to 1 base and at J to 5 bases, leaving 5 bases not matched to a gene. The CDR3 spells CASSEGLAGGQETQYF. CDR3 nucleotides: TGTGCCAGCAGTGAAGGTCTAGCGGGGGGGCAGGAGACCCAGTACTTC.

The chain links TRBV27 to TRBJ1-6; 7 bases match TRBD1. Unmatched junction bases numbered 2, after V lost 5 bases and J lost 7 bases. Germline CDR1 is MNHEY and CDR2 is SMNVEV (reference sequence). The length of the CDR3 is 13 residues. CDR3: CASSTGQNSPLHF. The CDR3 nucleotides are TGTGCCAGCAGTACGGGACAGAATTCACCCCTCCACTTT.

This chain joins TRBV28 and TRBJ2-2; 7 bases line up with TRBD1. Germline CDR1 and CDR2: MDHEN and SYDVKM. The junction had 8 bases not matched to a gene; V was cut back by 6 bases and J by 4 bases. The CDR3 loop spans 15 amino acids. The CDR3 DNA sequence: TGTGCCAGCAGCTCCTGGGACAGATCCACCGGGGAGCTGTTTTTT. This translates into CASSSWDRSTGELFF. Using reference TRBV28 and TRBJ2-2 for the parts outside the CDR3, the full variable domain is DVKVTQSSRYLVKRTGEKVFLECVQDMDHENMFWYRQDPGLGLRLIYFSYDVKMKEKGDIPEGYSVSREKKERFSLILESASTNQTSMYLCASSSWDRSTGELFFGEGSRLTVL.

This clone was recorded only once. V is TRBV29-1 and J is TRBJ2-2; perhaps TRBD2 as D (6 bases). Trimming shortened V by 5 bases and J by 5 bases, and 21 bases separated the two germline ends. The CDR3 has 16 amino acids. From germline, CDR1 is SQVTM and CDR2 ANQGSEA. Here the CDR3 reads CSVSQKRGLLTGELFF. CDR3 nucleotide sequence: TGCAGCGTTTCACAGAAGAGGGGACTTTTGACCGGGGAGCTGTTTTTT.

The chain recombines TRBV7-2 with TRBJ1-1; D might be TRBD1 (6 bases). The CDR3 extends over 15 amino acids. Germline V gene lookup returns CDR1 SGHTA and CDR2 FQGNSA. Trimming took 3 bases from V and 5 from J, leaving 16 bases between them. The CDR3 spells CASSFRTGGGTEAFF. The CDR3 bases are TGTGCCAGCAGCTTCAGGACGGGGGGCGGAACTGAAGCTTTCTTT.

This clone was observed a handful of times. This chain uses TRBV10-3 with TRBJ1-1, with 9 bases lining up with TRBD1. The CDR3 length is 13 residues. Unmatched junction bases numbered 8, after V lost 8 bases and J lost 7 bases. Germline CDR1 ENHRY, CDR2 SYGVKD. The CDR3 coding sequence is TGTGCCATCGGGGGACAGGGACTCGATGAAGCTTTCTTT. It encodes CAIGGQGLDEAFF.

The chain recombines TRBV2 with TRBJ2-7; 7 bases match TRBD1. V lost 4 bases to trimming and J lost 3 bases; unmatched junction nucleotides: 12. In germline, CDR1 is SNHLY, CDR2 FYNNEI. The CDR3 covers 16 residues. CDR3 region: CASSALDSTGRYEQYF. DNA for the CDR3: TGTGCCAGCAGTGCCCTGGATTCGACAGGGCGCTACGAGCAGTACTTC.

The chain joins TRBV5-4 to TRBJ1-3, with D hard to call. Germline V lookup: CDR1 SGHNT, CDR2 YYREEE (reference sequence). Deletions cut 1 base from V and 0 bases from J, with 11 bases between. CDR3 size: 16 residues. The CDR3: CASSLREGSSGNTIYF. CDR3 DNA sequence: TGTGCCAGCAGCTTGCGGGAGGGAAGCTCTGGAAACACCATATATTTT.

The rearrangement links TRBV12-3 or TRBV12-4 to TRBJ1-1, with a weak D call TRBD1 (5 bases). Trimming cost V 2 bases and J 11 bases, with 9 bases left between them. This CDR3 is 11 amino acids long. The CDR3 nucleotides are TGTGCCAGCAGTTTAACCGGGACTGCTTTCTTT. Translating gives CASSLTGTAFF.

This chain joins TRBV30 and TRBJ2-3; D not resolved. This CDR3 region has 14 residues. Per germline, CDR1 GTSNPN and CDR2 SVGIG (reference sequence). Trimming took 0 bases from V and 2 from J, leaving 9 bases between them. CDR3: CAWSVTLSTDTQYF. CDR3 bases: TGTGCCTGGAGTGTTACCCTATCCACAGATACGCAGTATTTT.

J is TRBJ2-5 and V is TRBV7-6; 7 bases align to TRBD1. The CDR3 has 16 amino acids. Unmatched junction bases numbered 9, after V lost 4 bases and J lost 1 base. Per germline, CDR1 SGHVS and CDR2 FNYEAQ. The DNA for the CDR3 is TGTGCCAGCAGCTCGGGACAGCCAGGGGGCCAAGAGACCCAGTACTTC. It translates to CASSSGQPGGQETQYF.

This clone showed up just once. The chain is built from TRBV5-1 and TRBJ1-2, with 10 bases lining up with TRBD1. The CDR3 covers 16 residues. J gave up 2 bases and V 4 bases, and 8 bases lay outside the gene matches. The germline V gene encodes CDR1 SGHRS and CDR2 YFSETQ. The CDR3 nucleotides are TGCGCCAGCAGCCAGGGGACAGGGGAACCCAACTATGGCTACACCTTC. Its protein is CASSQGTGEPNYGYTF.

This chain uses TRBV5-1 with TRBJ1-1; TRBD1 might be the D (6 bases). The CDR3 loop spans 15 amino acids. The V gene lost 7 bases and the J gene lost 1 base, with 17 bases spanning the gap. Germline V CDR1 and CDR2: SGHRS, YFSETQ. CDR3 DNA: TGCGCCAGCGGCTCTACAGGGCTTGGGAACACTGAAGCTTTCTTT. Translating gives CASGSTGLGNTEAFF.

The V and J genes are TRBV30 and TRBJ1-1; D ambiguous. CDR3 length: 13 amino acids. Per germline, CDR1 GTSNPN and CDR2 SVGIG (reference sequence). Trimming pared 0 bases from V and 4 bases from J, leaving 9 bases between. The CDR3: CAWSVRLGTEAFF. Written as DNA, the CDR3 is TGTGCCTGGAGTGTCAGGTTAGGCACTGAAGCTTTCTTT.

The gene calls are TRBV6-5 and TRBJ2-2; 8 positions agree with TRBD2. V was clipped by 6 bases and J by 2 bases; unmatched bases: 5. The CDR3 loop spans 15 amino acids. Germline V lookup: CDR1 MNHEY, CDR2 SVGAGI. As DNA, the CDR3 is TGTGCCAGCAGGTTGCGGGGGGTCAACACCGGGGAGCTGTTTTTT. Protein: CASRLRGVNTGELFF.